Sequencing of this T cell receptor (beta chain) was carried out in a study of control samples from healthy donors and cancer patients. This table comes from immunoSEQ multiplex PCR, and its TCRdb copy is limited to in-frame clones, with some not included. The sample lists 150,000 to 200,000 clones, approximately 91% occurring once. Trimming removed 3 bases at V and 5 bases at J, with 8 bases between. The CDR3 has 13 residues. This rearrangement joins TRBV12-3 or TRBV12-4 to TRBJ2-1; D remains unclear. The material sequenced was blood. The source of this sequence is a woman aged 35 to 49 in good health. CDR3 sequence (DNA): TGTGCCAGCAGTTTCGGCGGTAACAATGAGCAGTTCTTC. Translation: CASSFGGNNEQFF.